A selection of T cell receptor beta chains follows, all from one sample in a study of CD8 T cells in ankylosing spondylitis. TCRdb used MiXCR to reprocess the 5' RACE reads, holding one entry per CDR3 protein. The data contain 500,000 or so distinct CDR3 sequences, approximately 5% of them singletons. Sequenced input: blood, either unsorted or a sorted T cell fraction (not recorded which). The receptor source for this set is a male donor with ankylosing spondylitis. CDR3s include the opening cysteine and the closing phenylalanine or tryptophan. D genes are given only for firm matches. Expanded clones are given a class, and other clones once, few, many or no size at all.

j_gene | v_gene | d_gene | abundance | CDR3nt | CDR3aa
TRBJ2-2 | TRBV20-1 | - | many | TGCAGTGCTAGATCGTGGAGAAACACCGGGGAGCTGTTTTTT | CSARSWRNTGELFF
TRBJ2-2 | TRBV29-1 | - | many | TGCAGCGTTATTGGCGGAGACCCCACCGGGGAGCTGTTTTTT | CSVIGGDPTGELFF
TRBJ2-3 | TRBV20-1 | - | many | TGCAGTGCTAGTAGGGCTAACACAGATACGCAGTATTTT | CSASRANTDTQYF
TRBJ1-1 | TRBV7-9 | - | many | TGTGCCAGCAGCGACGGGACAATTGCTGAAGCTTTCTTT | CASSDGTIAEAFF
TRBJ2-3 | TRBV5-5 | TRBD1 | many | TGTGCCAGCAGCATCATTACAGGGGGTCGGGATACGCAGTATTTT | CASSIITGGRDTQYF
TRBJ2-1 | TRBV6-5 | - | many | TGTGCCAGCCGGGTATACAATGAGCAGTTCTTC | CASRVYNEQFF
TRBJ2-5 | TRBV7-2 | - | few | TGTGCCAGCAGCTTAGGGGCGGCAGGGGCGTTAGAGACCCAGTACTTC | CASSLGAAGALETQYF
TRBJ2-3 | TRBV4-3 | - | many | TGCGCCAGCAGCCCCCGTGGTAGCCCCACAGATACGCAGTATTTT | CASSPRGSPTDTQYF
TRBJ2-1 | TRBV5-1 | TRBD2 | many | TGCGCCAGCAGCCCGGGACTCCCAGAGCGGACTAGCGGGAGACGGGGGGAGCAGTTCTTC | CASSPGLPERTSGRRGEQFF
TRBJ2-3 | TRBV20-1 | - | - | TGCAGTCCAGGAGGGGCGGCCGGGGGCACAGATACGCAGTATTTT | CSPGGAAGGTDTQYF
TRBJ2-3 | TRBV29-1 | - | many | TGCAGCGTTGAAAAGGGGGATACGCAGTATTTT | CSVEKGDTQYF
TRBJ2-2 | TRBV20-1 | - | many | TGCAGTGCTAGAGATCTCGGGGGAGTAGGGACCGGGGAGCTGTTTTTT | CSARDLGGVGTGELFF
TRBJ2-1 | TRBV2 | TRBD1 | few | TGTGCCAGCAGGGGGAGGACAGGGTCGGACAATGAGCAGTTCTTC | CASRGRTGSDNEQFF
TRBJ2-5 | TRBV18 | - | - | TGTGGCAGCTCACCCGGACAGCAAGAGACCCAGTACTTC | CGSSPGQQETQYF
TRBJ2-3 | TRBV6-1 | TRBD2 | - | TGTGCCAGCAGCCCGGGACTAGTCAGCACAGATACGCAGTATTTT | CASSPGLVSTDTQYF
TRBJ1-5 | TRBV28 | - | many | TGTGCCAGCAGCCTTATGCGGGGTCGGCGTCAGCCCCAGCATTTT | CASSLMRGRRQPQHF
TRBJ1-5 | TRBV20-1 | - | - | TGCAGTGCTAGAGACGAGGCCAGGTTTGGACAGCCCCAGCATTTT | CSARDEARFGQPQHF
TRBJ2-1 | TRBV6-2/TRBV6-3 | TRBD2 | many | TGTGCCAGCAGTTACCCACGGGGGGTTGACAATGAGCAGTTCTTC | CASSYPRGVDNEQFF
TRBJ1-6 | TRBV3-1 | TRBD1 | few | TGTGCCAGCACCATTGGGACAGGGGGATCACCCCTCCACTTT | CASTIGTGGSPLHF
TRBJ2-5 | TRBV5-1 | TRBD2 | many | TGCGCCAGCAGCTTGGGCCTTTCTAGCGGGAGCCTAGAGACCCAGTACTTC | CASSLGLSSGSLETQYF
TRBJ2-1 | TRBV18 | - | few | TGTGCCAGCTCAGGCGGCCCTGTGAATGAGCAGTTCTTC | CASSGGPVNEQFF
TRBJ1-2 | TRBV20-1 | - | many | TGCAGTGCTAGTGGGGGGGGCGCCCATGGCTACACCTTC | CSASGGGAHGYTF
TRBJ2-1 | TRBV11-2 | TRBD2 | many | TGTGCCAGCAGCTTAGCTAGCGGGAGTCTCGATGAGCAGTTCTTC | CASSLASGSLDEQFF
TRBJ2-5 | TRBV12-3/TRBV12-4 | TRBD2 | many | TGTGCCAGCAGTTTATACGCGGCTAGCGGGATGACTGAAGAGACCCAGTACTTC | CASSLYAASGMTEETQYF
TRBJ1-4 | TRBV4-2 | - | few | TGTGCCAGCAGCCAAGATCCATTATCTAATGAAAAACTGTTTTTT | CASSQDPLSNEKLFF
TRBJ2-6 | TRBV12-3/TRBV12-4 | - | many | TGTGCCAGCAGTGTACAAGTGGGGGGGGCCAACGTCCTGACTTTC | CASSVQVGGANVLTF
TRBJ2-2 | TRBV11-1 | - | many | TGTGCCAGCAGCCTAGCCTGGGGTCGCACCGGGGAGCTGTTTTTT | CASSLAWGRTGELFF
TRBJ2-7 | TRBV30 | - | - | TGTGCCTGGAGTGTATGGGGGACAGTCGGGGGAAACTACGAGCAGTACTTC | CAWSVWGTVGGNYEQYF
TRBJ2-3 | TRBV20-1 | - | many | TGCAGTGCGAAAACCGCCGGGACCGGTTACACAGATACGCAGTATTTT | CSAKTAGTGYTDTQYF
TRBJ1-4 | TRBV7-2 | - | many | TGTGCCAGCAGCTTAGACTTCTCCGCAACTAATGAAAAACTGTTTTTT | CASSLDFSATNEKLFF
TRBJ2-5 | TRBV20-1 | TRBD2 | many | TGCAGTGCTAATATAGCGGGGTTGCAAGAGACCCAGTACTTC | CSANIAGLQETQYF
TRBJ2-5 | TRBV5-1 | - | - | TGCGCCAGCAGCCCCTCCAAAGGGCCAAGGGGAGAGACCCAGTACTTC | CASSPSKGPRGETQYF
TRBJ2-3 | TRBV7-6 | - | many | TGTGCCAGCAGCTCGTATGCGGGACCCCCCACAGATACGCAGTATTTT | CASSSYAGPPTDTQYF
TRBJ1-2 | TRBV20-1 | TRBD1 | many | TGCAGTGCGGATTCCCGGGACAGTAACTATGGCTACACCTTC | CSADSRDSNYGYTF
TRBJ1-4 | TRBV7-2 | - | many | TGTGCCAGCAGCCTAGGACTGATTAATGAAAAACTGTTTTTT | CASSLGLINEKLFF
TRBJ2-1 | TRBV4-3 | - | many | TGCGCCAGCAGCCAAGGTATAAGCGGAGAGCAGTTCTTC | CASSQGISGEQFF
TRBJ2-3 | TRBV5-1 | - | many | TGCGCCACCCGAGTGGGAGTGAGTGATACGCAGTATTTT | CATRVGVSDTQYF
TRBJ2-7 | TRBV27 | - | few | TGTGCCAGCCGGGCCAGGCGAACCTACGAGCAGTACTTC | CASRARRTYEQYF
TRBJ2-7 | TRBV7-2 | - | - | TGTGCCAGCAGCTTCAATTCTGCCGGAGAGCAGTACTTC | CASSFNSAGEQYF
TRBJ1-1 | TRBV5-6 | TRBD1 | many | TGTGCCAGCACCAGGGGGTTGAACACTGAAGCTTTCTTT | CASTRGLNTEAFF
TRBJ2-7 | TRBV7-9 | - | many | TGTGCCAGCAGCCACCCCGGGACTGCTTACGAGCAGTACTTC | CASSHPGTAYEQYF
TRBJ2-5 | TRBV6-5 | - | many | TGTGCCAGCAGTTACCCCGGGGCCCAGTACTTC | CASSYPGAQYF
TRBJ1-5 | TRBV6-6 | TRBD1 | many | TGTGCCAGCAGTTGGCAGGGGACAGGGATTCATTTT | CASSWQGTGIHF
TRBJ2-1 | TRBV20-1 | TRBD1 | many | TGCAGTGCTGCCGCAGGGGGCTACAATGAGCAGTTCTTC | CSAAAGGYNEQFF
TRBJ2-5 | TRBV5-6 | TRBD2 | many | TGTGCCAGCAGCCTATTAGCGGGGGGGATGGAGACCCAGTACTTC | CASSLLAGGMETQYF
TRBJ1-2 | TRBV7-2 | TRBD1 | many | TGTGCCAGCAGCTTAGCTACAGGGGGCGGCTACACCTTC | CASSLATGGGYTF
TRBJ2-1 | TRBV6-2/TRBV6-3 | - | many | TGTGCCAGCAACGGCTACAATGAGCAGTTCTTC | CASNGYNEQFF
TRBJ1-5 | TRBV20-1 | - | many | TGCAGTGCTAGAGACTGGACACCTACGTCTAATCAGCCCCAGCATTTT | CSARDWTPTSNQPQHF
TRBJ1-2 | TRBV7-2 | - | many | TGTGCCAGCAGCTTATCTTTCGGCAACTATGGCTACACCTTC | CASSLSFGNYGYTF
TRBJ2-3 | TRBV10-1 | TRBD2 | - | TGCGCCAGCAGCGGACTAGCGGGAGAGGGGGGCCCAGATACGCAGTATTTT | CASSGLAGEGGPDTQYF
TRBJ2-7 | TRBV20-1 | TRBD2 | many | TGCAGTGCTAGAGTCGGACTAGCGGGAGCCTACGAGCAGTACTTC | CSARVGLAGAYEQYF
TRBJ2-7 | TRBV21-1 | - | many | TGTGCCAGCAGCAAAGTCGGGGGAATATACGAGCAGTACTTC | CASSKVGGIYEQYF
TRBJ2-7 | TRBV7-8 | - | many | TGTGCCAGCAGCTTAGTTGACGGGAACTCCTACGAGCAGTACTTC | CASSLVDGNSYEQYF
TRBJ2-7 | TRBV28 | TRBD1 | many | TGTGCCAGCAGTTTAGGTAGGGGGCTTGGCCACGAGCAGTACTTC | CASSLGRGLGHEQYF
TRBJ2-1 | TRBV7-2 | TRBD2 | - | TGTGCCAGCAGCTTAACGACTAGCCGGGGGCAGTTCTTC | CASSLTTSRGQFF